The 32 T cell receptor beta chains reported below all come from one sample, sequenced in a study of shared clonotypes between healthy human individuals. The protocol was immunoSEQ multiplex PCR, while the TCRdb copy is restricted to in-frame clones and leaves out a portion. The sample lists fewer than 1.8 million clones, 98% occurring once. Specimen: naive CD4+ T cells sorted from blood. Subset indicated: CD45RA+ positively selected. Receptor source: a man aged 25 to 40 in good health.

The chain links TRBV9 to TRBJ2-5; 8 bases align to TRBD1. Germline assignment: CDR1 SGDLS and CDR2 YYNGEE. CDR3 length: 16 residues. The V segment lost 0 bases and the J segment 4 bases; nucleotides outside the gene matches: 8. The CDR3 here is CASSVEGQGAGETQYF. Written as DNA, the CDR3 is TGTGCCAGCAGCGTAGAGGGCCAGGGGGCAGGAGAGACCCAGTACTTC.

The CDR3 DNA reads as TGTGCCAGCAGCTTTAACAGGGAAACTTATGGCTACACCTTC. Protein sequence: CASSFNRETYGYTF. The chain combines TRBV11-2 with TRBJ1-2; TRBD1 is a possible D gene (6 bases). Trimming shortened V by 3 bases and J by 5 bases, and 13 bases separated the two germline ends. In germline, CDR1 is SGHAT, CDR2 FQNNGV. The CDR3 is 14 amino acids.

This chain joins TRBV14 and TRBJ2-7; 7 nucleotides agree with TRBD2. The CDR3 is made up of 13 amino acids. CDR1 is SGHDN and CDR2 is FVKESK in the germline V gene. Losses at the gene ends were 8 bases for V and 5 bases for J; bases not matched to a gene: 9. The CDR3 loop reads CASALGGADEQYF. For the CDR3, the DNA is TGTGCCAGCGCCCTGGGAGGGGCGGACGAGCAGTACTTC.

The genes are TRBV10-2 and TRBJ2-3, with 7 bases identical to TRBD1. CDR3 length equals 15 residues. Germline V lookup: CDR1 WSHSY, CDR2 SAAADI. The junction had 4 bases not matched to a gene; V was cut back by 4 bases and J by 0 bases. The CDR3 DNA reads TGCGCCAGCAGTGGTGACAGGGTTAGCACAGATACGCAGTATTTT. Translated, it gives CASSGDRVSTDTQYF.

This chain links TRBV27 with TRBJ2-5, with 13 bases aligning to TRBD2. Germline CDR1 and CDR2: MNHEY and SMNVEV (reference sequence). This CDR3 spans 17 amino acids. The trim removed 4 bases at V and 1 base at J, leaving 6 bases unmatched. This CDR3 is CASSSRGLAGIQETQYF. In DNA form, the CDR3 reads TGTGCCAGCAGTTCCAGGGGACTAGCGGGGATCCAAGAGACCCAGTACTTC.

The chain links TRBV9 to TRBJ2-1; a weak D match, TRBD2 (5 bases). The germline CDR1 and CDR2 sequences are SGDLS and YYNGEE. The CDR3 covers 18 residues. V shed 1 base and J shed 0 bases, with 17 bases lying between them. CDR3 loop: CASSVSLAGTSSYNEQFF. The CDR3 DNA reads as TGTGCCAGCAGCGTATCTCTCGCGGGTACGAGCTCCTACAATGAGCAGTTCTTC.

A remark on this clone: This sample also contains other DNA sequences that code for the same CDR3. This chain's CDR3 is CASSFTGTGELFF. DNA for the CDR3: TGCGCCAGCAGCTTTACAGGGACCGGGGAGCTGTTTTTT. This chain uses TRBV5-1 with TRBJ2-2, with D perhaps TRBD1 (6 bases). This CDR3 spans 13 amino acids. Germline-derived CDR1 and CDR2 are SGHRS and YFSETQ. The ends were cut back, 2 bases at V and 5 bases at J, with 7 bases in the middle. The variable domain in full, with the rest retrieved from reference TRBV5-1 and TRBJ2-2, is KAGVTQTPRYLIKTRGQQVTLSCSPISGHRSVSWYQQTPGQGLQFLFEYFSETQRNKGNFPGRFSGRQFSNSRSEMNVSTLELGDSALYLCASSFTGTGELFFGEGSRLTVL.

This clone has just one count. The genes are TRBV5-1 and TRBJ2-3, with 7 nucleotides matching TRBD1. Germline CDR1 SGHRS, CDR2 YFSETQ. This CDR3 spans 14 amino acids. V was clipped by 6 bases and J by 6 bases; unmatched bases: 10. The CDR3 sequence is CASNPGTASDTQYF. The DNA for the CDR3 is TGCGCCAGCAATCCCGGGACAGCGTCGGATACGCAGTATTTT.

The rearrangement links TRBV18 to TRBJ2-7; weak D call: TRBD2 (6 bases). V lost 3 bases and J lost 7, with 16 bases in between. This CDR3 contains 14 residues. CDR1 and CDR2 from the germline V gene are KGHSH and LQKENI. CDR3 amino acids: CASSPYSLGGEQYF. The CDR3 DNA reads TGTGCCAGCTCACCTTATTCTTTGGGAGGAGAGCAGTACTTC.

This chain uses TRBV9 with TRBJ2-1; TRBD2 is a possible D gene (5 bases). Trimming left V 6 bases short and J 11 bases short, with 18 bases between. Germline V gives CDR1 SGDLS, CDR2 YYNGEE. The CDR3 loop spans 13 amino acids. CDR3 sequence: CASTSGRGAKQFF. Written as DNA, the CDR3 is TGTGCCAGCACCTCAGGTCGGGGAGCCAAGCAGTTCTTC.

This sequence joins TRBV6-5 and TRBJ1-2; 8 nucleotides match TRBD1. CDR1 is MNHEY, CDR2 SVGAGI, per germline. CDR3 length: 13 amino acids. V lost 7 bases to trimming and J lost 7 bases; unmatched junction nucleotides: 8. Here the CDR3 DNA reads TGTGCCAGCATCTCCGGGACAGGCCCTGGCTACACCTTC. Translation gives CASISGTGPGYTF.

Turning to this clone: This sample includes further DNA sequences coding for the same CDR3. The rearrangement uses TRBV7-9 and TRBJ2-3; D call uncertain. This CDR3 has 11 residues. CDR1 SEHNR and CDR2 FQNEAQ come from the germline V gene (reference sequence). The ends were cut back, 4 bases at V and 5 bases at J, with 4 bases in the middle. The CDR3 loop is CASSSLDTQYF. The CDR3 DNA sequence: TGTGCCAGCAGCTCGCTAGATACGCAGTATTTT.

The genes are TRBV5-8 and TRBJ1-5; maybe TRBD1 (5 bases). Germline-derived CDR1 and CDR2 are SGHTS and YDEGEE. Trimming cost V 10 bases and J 2 bases, with 10 bases left between them. This CDR3 region has 12 residues. This CDR3 is CAGARGNQPQHF. The CDR3, as DNA: TGTGCCGGGGCACGAGGCAATCAGCCCCAGCATTTT.

The chain employs TRBV7-2 and TRBJ1-3, with 7 bases matching TRBD1. The CDR3 loop spans 13 amino acids. In germline, CDR1 is SGHTA, CDR2 FQGNSA. V shed 9 bases, J shed 4 bases, and the junction held 6 bases outside the gene matches. DNA for the CDR3: TGTGCCAGTACAGGGGACCTGGGAAACACCATATATTTT. This encodes CASTGDLGNTIYF.

The V and J genes are TRBV29-1 and TRBJ2-7; D gene unclear. The CDR3 is 14 residues long. The V end was cut by 6 bases, the J end by 0 bases, with 15 bases between. CDR1 and CDR2 (germline): SQVTM, ANQGSEA. CDR3 region: CSVRQLLSSYEQYF. The CDR3 DNA follows: TGCAGCGTAAGACAACTCTTAAGCTCCTACGAGCAGTACTTC.

This chain uses TRBV27 with TRBJ2-2; a possible D gene is TRBD1 (6 bases). Germline V CDR1 and CDR2: MNHEY, SMNVEV (reference sequence). The CDR3 sequence is 14 residues long. Trimming removed 3 bases from V and 6 bases from J, with 11 bases in between. This CDR3 is CASSLLPGAGELFF. The CDR3 region has the DNA TGTGCCAGCAGTTTGTTGCCAGGGGCCGGGGAGCTGTTTTTT.

The genes are TRBV28 and TRBJ1-5, with D possibly TRBD1 on 5 matching bases. The V end lost 4 bases, the J end lost 1 base, and 8 bases lay between the germline ends. This CDR3 comprises 14 residues. Germline V lookup: CDR1 MDHEN, CDR2 SYDVKM. CDR3 amino acids: CASSYGGSNQPQHF. The DNA for the CDR3 is TGTGCCAGCAGTTATGGGGGAAGCAATCAGCCCCAGCATTTT.

This clone came up once. This chain joins TRBV5-6 and TRBJ1-2; D is unclear. Trimming shortened V by 1 base and J by 7 bases, and 5 bases separated the two germline ends. The CDR3 loop spans 11 amino acids. Germline assignment: CDR1 SGHDT and CDR2 YYEEEE. CDR3 in DNA: TGTGCCAGCAGCTTGCAGACTGGCTACACCTTC. Translated: CASSLQTGYTF.

The rearrangement joins TRBV19 to TRBJ2-3; 11 nucleotides match TRBD2. Germline V gene sequence: CDR1 LNHDA, CDR2 SQIVND (reference sequence). Trimming took 5 bases from V and 6 from J; bases not matched to a gene: 7. The CDR3 loop spans 15 amino acids. The CDR3 region has the DNA TGTGCCAGTAGTCCCCCACTAGCGGGAGTGGATACGCAGTATTTT. This encodes CASSPPLAGVDTQYF.

The genes are TRBV29-1 and TRBJ2-4; a possible D gene is TRBD2 (5 bases). V lost 5 bases and J lost 2, with 10 bases in between. Germline-derived CDR1 and CDR2 are SQVTM and ANQGSEA. There are 13 residues in the CDR3. The CDR3 reads CSVTLGSKNIQYF. CDR3 DNA sequence: TGCAGCGTTACACTAGGTTCCAAAAACATTCAGTACTTC.

The gene calls are TRBV25-1 and TRBJ2-6, with TRBD1 as a possible D gene (6 bases). V was pared by 10 bases and J by 2 bases, with 21 bases between. Germline V gene sequence: CDR1 MGHDK, CDR2 SYGVNS. CDR3 length: 17 residues. In DNA form, the CDR3 reads TGTGCCAACCTCAGGGTAGGGGGATATGCTGGGGCCAACGTCCTGACTTTC. Its protein product is CANLRVGGYAGANVLTF.

The chain uses TRBV6-1 and TRBJ1-2, with D perhaps TRBD1 (6 bases). The V and J ends lost 6 bases and 8 bases respectively, with 19 bases between them. Germline V CDR1 and CDR2: MNHNS, SASEGT. The CDR3 contains 14 residues. The CDR3 nucleotides are TGTGCCAGCAGCCCCCGGTGGGAGGGGGGAGGCTACACCTTC. Encoded protein: CASSPRWEGGGYTF.

The genes are TRBV5-1 and TRBJ1-1; D is undetermined. Germline V gives CDR1 SGHRS, CDR2 YFSETQ. The V end was cut by 0 bases, the J end by 4 bases, with 10 bases between. The CDR3 has 14 amino acids. Written as DNA, the CDR3 is TGCGCCAGCAGCTTGGCGCCCGGAGGCACTGAAGCTTTCTTT. The encoded protein is CASSLAPGGTEAFF. Using reference TRBV5-1 and TRBJ1-1 for the parts outside the CDR3, the full variable domain is KAGVTQTPRYLIKTRGQQVTLSCSPISGHRSVSWYQQTPGQGLQFLFEYFSETQRNKGNFPGRFSGRQFSNSRSEMNVSTLELGDSALYLCASSLAPGGTEAFFGQGTRLTVV.

J is TRBJ2-3 and V is TRBV18, with D perhaps matching TRBD2 (7 bases). The germline V and J ends were trimmed by 6 bases and 6 bases, with 19 bases remaining between them. Germline V gene sequence: CDR1 KGHSH, CDR2 LQKENI. This CDR3 spans 15 amino acids. The CDR3 here is CASSLSGTPGDTQYF. The CDR3 nucleotides are TGTGCCAGCTCGCTAAGCGGGACACCTGGGGATACGCAGTATTTT.

This rearrangement joins TRBV2 to TRBJ2-3; 12 positions agree with TRBD2. The V gene's germline CDR1 is SNHLY and CDR2 FYNNEI. CDR3 size: 18 residues. The V segment lost 6 bases and the J segment 0 bases; nucleotides outside the gene matches: 10. The CDR3 loop reads CASRRPSGREMSTDTQYF. CDR3 sequence (DNA): TGTGCCAGCAGGCGCCCTAGCGGGAGGGAGATGAGCACAGATACGCAGTATTTT.

The V gene is TRBV28, the J gene TRBJ2-2, with D uncertain. Germline V gives CDR1 MDHEN, CDR2 SYDVKM. V was clipped by 2 bases and J by 6 bases, with 4 bases between them. The CDR3 extends over 12 amino acids. CDR3 sequence reads: CASSLRSGELFF. The CDR3 bases are TGTGCCAGCAGTTTACGATCCGGGGAGCTGTTTTTT.

The gene calls are TRBV6-6 and TRBJ2-5, with D hard to call. Trimming left V 5 bases short and J 4 bases short, with 14 bases between. Germline assignment: CDR1 MNHNY and CDR2 SVGAGI (reference sequence). This CDR3 region has 14 residues. CDR3 bases: TGTGCCAGCAGTCACCCTGGTAGACTAGAGACCCAGTACTTC. It codes for CASSHPGRLETQYF.

The chain links TRBV29-1 to TRBJ2-5; maybe TRBD2 (7 bases). The CDR3 extends over 15 amino acids. V lost 7 bases to trimming and J lost 5 bases, with 23 bases between them. The germline V gene encodes CDR1 SQVTM and CDR2 ANQGSEA. CDR3 amino acids: CSGPWGGRGKETQYF. CDR3 coding DNA: TGCAGCGGGCCTTGGGGGGGGCGAGGTAAGGAGACCCAGTACTTC.

A single count supports this clone. The chain combines TRBV10-3 with TRBJ1-2; D call uncertain. Trimming cost V 0 bases and J 4 bases, with 9 bases left between them. Germline V gene sequence: CDR1 ENHRY, CDR2 SYGVKD. The CDR3 extends over 14 amino acids. CDR3 protein: CAISESKKGYGYTF. CDR3 coding DNA: TGTGCCATCAGTGAGTCGAAGAAGGGCTATGGCTACACCTTC.

Concerning this clone itself: The sample contains more than one DNA sequence encoding this CDR3. This chain connects TRBV28 to TRBJ2-7; TRBD2 matches at 9 bases. CDR3 length equals 13 residues. Germline trimming cut 6 bases from V and 1 base from J; bases unmatched to any gene: 1. Germline CDR1 is MDHEN and CDR2 is SYDVKM. This chain's CDR3 is CASRGLASYEQYF. In DNA, the CDR3 is TGTGCCAGCAGGGGACTAGCTTCCTACGAGCAGTACTTC.

The chain combines TRBV6-5 with TRBJ2-2; a possible D gene is TRBD2 (5 bases). This CDR3 is 14 amino acids long. V was cut by 0 bases and J by 7 bases, with 9 bases left in between. The germline gives CDR1 MNHEY, CDR2 SVGAGI. CDR3 loop: CASSYSPGFGELFF. The CDR3, as DNA: TGTGCCAGCAGTTACTCTCCGGGGTTCGGGGAGCTGTTTTTT.

The chain employs TRBV9 and TRBJ2-3; no reliable D call. V shed 0 bases and J shed 1 base, with 9 bases lying between them. This CDR3 spans 15 amino acids. Per germline, CDR1 SGDLS and CDR2 YYNGEE. The CDR3 DNA sequence: TGTGCCAGCAGCGTAGTACGTTTTGGCACAGATACGCAGTATTTT. Encoded protein: CASSVVRFGTDTQYF.